The subject of this entry is one TCR beta chain. This entry is derived from a study of blood T cell repertoires in COVID-19. Whole-study context: Some COVID-19 samples were acute and others convalescent; all came from the United States, Italy and Spain. In each case, the material was cDNA or gDNA derived from T cells, B-cell-depleted T cells, or PBMCs.

The CDR3 covers 13 residues. Trimming removed 2 bases at V and 7 bases at J, with 11 bases between. Germline lookup yields CDR1 MDHEN and CDR2 SYDVKM. Sequencing was performed with immunoSEQ multiplex PCR; in TCRdb, only in-frame clones are kept and a portion is missing. The table lists approximately 240,000 clones, just under 85% of them singletons, with about 4% in the top ten. What was sequenced was peripheral blood. V is TRBV28 and J is TRBJ1-2, with a possible D match to TRBD1 (5 bases). The origin of this receptor is a man in his forties or fifties with acute or convalescent COVID-19. This CDR3 reads CASSLPGTSGYTF. Written as DNA, the CDR3 is TGTGCCAGCAGTTTACCCGGGACTTCTGGCTACACCTTC.